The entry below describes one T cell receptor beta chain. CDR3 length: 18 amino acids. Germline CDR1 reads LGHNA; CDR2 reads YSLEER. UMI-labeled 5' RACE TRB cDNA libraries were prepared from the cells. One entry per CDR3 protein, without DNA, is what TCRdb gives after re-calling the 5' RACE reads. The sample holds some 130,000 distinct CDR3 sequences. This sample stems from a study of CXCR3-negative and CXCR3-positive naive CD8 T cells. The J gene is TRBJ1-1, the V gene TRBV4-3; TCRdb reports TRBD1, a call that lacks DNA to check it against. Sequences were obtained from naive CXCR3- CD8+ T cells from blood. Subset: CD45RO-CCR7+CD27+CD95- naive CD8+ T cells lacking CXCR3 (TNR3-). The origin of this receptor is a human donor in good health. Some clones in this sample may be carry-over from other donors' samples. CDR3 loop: CASSQVRWTGYKRLEAFF.